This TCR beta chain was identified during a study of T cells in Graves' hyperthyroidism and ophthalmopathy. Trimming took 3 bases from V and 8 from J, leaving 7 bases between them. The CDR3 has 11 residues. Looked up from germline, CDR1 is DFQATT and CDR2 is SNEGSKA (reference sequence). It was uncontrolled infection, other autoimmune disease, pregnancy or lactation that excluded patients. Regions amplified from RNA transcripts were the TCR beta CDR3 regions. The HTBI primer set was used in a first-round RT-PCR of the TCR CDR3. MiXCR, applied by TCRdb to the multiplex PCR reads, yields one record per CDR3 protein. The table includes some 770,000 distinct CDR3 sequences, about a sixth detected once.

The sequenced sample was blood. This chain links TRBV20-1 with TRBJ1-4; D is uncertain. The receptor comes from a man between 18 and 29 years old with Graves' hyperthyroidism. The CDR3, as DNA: TGCAGTGCTAGTGTGGGAGAAAAACTGTTTTTT. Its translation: CSASVGEKLFF.